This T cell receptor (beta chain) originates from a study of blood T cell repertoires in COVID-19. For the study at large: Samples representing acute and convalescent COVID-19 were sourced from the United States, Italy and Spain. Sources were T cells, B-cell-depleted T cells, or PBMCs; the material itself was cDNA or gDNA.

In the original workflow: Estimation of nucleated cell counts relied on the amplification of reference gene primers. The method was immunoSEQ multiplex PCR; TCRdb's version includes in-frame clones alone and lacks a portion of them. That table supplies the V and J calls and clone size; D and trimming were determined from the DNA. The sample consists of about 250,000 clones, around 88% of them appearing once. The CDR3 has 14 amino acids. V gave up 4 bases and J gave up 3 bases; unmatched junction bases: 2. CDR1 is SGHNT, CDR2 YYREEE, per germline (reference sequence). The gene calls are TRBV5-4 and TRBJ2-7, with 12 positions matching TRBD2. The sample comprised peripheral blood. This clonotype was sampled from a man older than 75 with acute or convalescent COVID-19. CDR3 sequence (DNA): TGTGCCAGCAGCCCTAGCGGGGGGGTCTACGAGCAGTACTTC. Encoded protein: CASSPSGGVYEQYF.